A single TCR beta chain is shown here with its context. This clonotype occurred a few times. No antigen is known for it. No qualities accompany the bases; no much larger clone lies one base away. The CDR3 starts with the cysteine, ends with the phenylalanine, and has 15 residues. Only the CDR3 DNA is retained, 45 bases long and in frame from the first base. At the junction V is shortened by 1 base and J by 0 bases, with 5 bases in between. Via the germline V gene, CDR1 is SGHRS and CDR2 YFSETQ. The entry originates in a study of T-cell reconstitution after alpha-beta-depleted transplantation in children (TCRdb year 2016). Study-level background: The study quantitatively tracked T-cell immune reconstitution after TCRalphabeta/CD19-depleted allogeneic hematopoietic cell transplantation in children using TCR repertoire profiling.

The library was obtained by PCR. Sequencing used an Illumina HiSeq 2500. TCR library preparation used molecular barcoding, with unique molecular identifiers applied to normalize quantification of the TCRbeta repertoire. TCRdb itself trimmed the public reads at Q25 with fastp, ran MiXCR and retained productive beta chains. All rows with the same CDR3 protein become a single entry with the most common DNA and genes. The sample table lists fewer than 550,000 distinct CDR3 sequences, about 10% of them with a count of one. The ten largest clonotypes hold roughly 15% of the sample. Read against the paper, the sample's treatment or condition label means: allogeneic hematopoietic cell transplantation with graft depleted of TCRalphabeta T cells and CD19 B cells. The children who served as transplant recipients had been given grafts of TCRalphabeta/CD19-depleted allogeneic hematopoietic cells. Here is what the overall study found, with its caveats: In some patients, high TCRbeta diversity at day 60 was attributed to recipient T cells and intrathymic progenitors that had survived conditioning. The apparently early alphabetaT-cell count recovery about two months after transplant was reportedly dependent on only several hundred rapidly expanded clones derived from non-depleted graft cells. Over subsequent months, a decline in hyperexpanded clone frequencies was noted, and after one year, T-cell counts and TCRbeta diversity were mostly ascribed to newly produced T cells.

The sequences come from PBMCs, mostly from graft donor cells, collected 180 days after TCRalphabeta/CD19-depleted stem cell transplant. The sequence derives from a female patient aged 2 to 10 who had a stem cell transplant for aplastic anemia, so the T cells may come from the graft donor. The chain is encoded by TRBV5-1 joined to TRBJ2-6, with the D gene not clear enough to name. For the CDR3, the sequence is CASSLLVSGANVLTF. The DNA reads TGCGCCAGCAGCTTGTTAGTCTCTGGGGCCAACGTCCTGACTTTC.